This T cell receptor beta chain was observed in a study of T cells in localized non-small cell lung cancer. The protocol was immunoSEQ multiplex PCR, while the TCRdb copy is restricted to in-frame clones and leaves out a portion. This sample has about 52,000 clones, with 80% found just once. Study-level points and caveats: The study found T cell clonality highest in uninvolved adjacent lung, above tumor. With higher T cell density in blood came longer overall survival. Because researchers sequenced only one region of the tumor, heterogeneity is still possible. A median of around 60 clones ranked among the top 100 in tumor appeared in adjacent lung.

As to this clone: Its antigen is currently unknown.

V was cut by 8 bases and J by 9 bases, with 25 bases left in between. The CDR3 spans 15 residues. This receptor was taken from a woman aged 40-70 years with stage II lung adenocarcinoma. The chain combines TRBV23-1 with TRBJ1-2, with a tentative D call TRBD1 (6 bases). TRBV23-1 is marked as an open reading frame, function uncertain. The material sequenced was PBMCs, taken before any cancer treatment. The DNA for the CDR3 is TGCGCCAGCCCACCTGCCCCCAGGGGAATGGATAGCTACACCTTC. It yields the protein CASPPAPRGMDSYTF.